Listed here is a single T cell receptor beta chain. The sample belongs to a study of cytotoxic CD8 clonotypes in ibrutinib-treated CLL. About 2 micrograms of genomic DNA, which was extracted from cryopreserved PBMCs, served as the material used for the TCR beta libraries. Researchers set a sequencing depth target of 1 in 200,000 to 1 in 1 million T cells. Assay used: immunoSEQ multiplex PCR; TCRdb lists only in-frame clones, some missing. The sample shows some 200,000 clones, around three quarters of them seen only once. This CDR3 is built from 15 residues. Trimming removed 2 bases from V and 4 bases from J; junction bases left unmatched: 8. Germline V lookup: CDR1 SGHRS, CDR2 YFSETQ.

Here the sequenced sample was PBMCs, taken after 24 months of ibrutinib treatment. The chain combines TRBV5-1 with TRBJ2-7, with TRBD1 matching over 8 bases. This sequence was found in a human donor with chronic lymphocytic leukemia. The CDR3 is CASSFLQGAGYEQYF. CDR3 nucleotide sequence: TGCGCCAGCAGCTTCTTGCAGGGGGCTGGGTACGAGCAGTACTTC.